These 9 T cell receptor beta chains originate from one sample sequenced in a study of blood T cell repertoires in COVID-19. TCRdb keeps only in-frame clones here, not all; method: immunoSEQ multiplex PCR. Here the sample spans some 80,000 clones, roughly 82% being singletons. Sequenced input: peripheral blood. These receptor sequences come from a man at least 80 years old with acute or convalescent COVID-19.

In DNA, the CDR3 is TGTGCCAGCAGGGACAGGAGCCTGAACACTGAAGCTTTCTTT. It encodes CASRDRSLNTEAFF. The chain carries TRBV3-1 (or the pseudogene TRBV3-2) and TRBJ1-1, with TRBD1 matching over 7 bases. The germline V gene has CDR1 LGHDT and CDR2 YNNKEL (reference sequence). This CDR3 has 14 residues. V shed 6 bases, J shed 0 bases, and the junction held 4 bases outside the gene matches.

The genes are TRBV5-1 and TRBJ2-5; 10 positions match TRBD1. The CDR3 runs to 13 residues. Germline CDR1 reads SGHRS; CDR2 reads YFSETQ. After removal of 7 bases from V and 5 bases from J, the junction contained 5 bases not matched to a gene. CDR3 sequence (DNA): TGCGCCAGCCAGACAGGGGGCATCGAGACCCAGTACTTC. Its protein is CASQTGGIETQYF.

CDR3 amino acids: CATGQLSGNTIYF. In DNA, the CDR3 is TGTGCCACCGGACAACTCTCTGGAAACACCATATATTTT. This chain joins TRBV27 and TRBJ1-3; maybe TRBD1 (5 bases). The CDR3 runs to 13 residues. CDR1 is MNHEY and CDR2 is SMNVEV in the germline V gene (reference sequence). V lost 10 bases and J lost 0, with 10 bases in between.

The rearrangement joins TRBV21-1 to TRBJ2-1; TRBD1, the table's D call, was not compared with the DNA. TRBV21-1 is marked as a pseudogene. CDR3 size: 15 residues. The CDR3: CANQQGALYYNEQFF. Written as DNA, the CDR3 is TGTGCCAACCAACAGGGGGCCTTATACTACAATGAGCAGTTCTTC.

This chain joins TRBV20-1 and TRBJ2-7, with 7 nucleotides matching TRBD2. With V trimmed by 3 bases and J by 0 bases, 2 bases remained unmatched. This CDR3 comprises 13 residues. In germline, CDR1 is DFQATT, CDR2 SNEGSKA (reference sequence). The CDR3 here is CSASGGVSYEQYF. The CDR3 DNA reads TGCAGTGCTAGTGGGGGGGTCTCCTACGAGCAGTACTTC.

The chain has TRBV5-1 and TRBJ2-6; 8 bases fit TRBD1. CDR1 and CDR2 (germline): SGHRS, YFSETQ. There are 16 residues in the CDR3. The V gene end was trimmed by 9 bases and the J gene end by 0 bases; junction bases not matched to a gene: 8. The CDR3 bases are TGCGCCACCCAGACAGGGGAAACCTCTGGGGCCAACGTCCTGACTTTC. Translated: CATQTGETSGANVLTF. Drawing the rest from reference TRBV5-1 and TRBJ2-6, the complete variable domain is KAGVTQTPRYLIKTRGQQVTLSCSPISGHRSVSWYQQTPGQGLQFLFEYFSETQRNKGNFPGRFSGRQFSNSRSEMNVSTLELGDSALYLCATQTGETSGANVLTFGAGSRLTVL.

The chain has TRBV11-2 and TRBJ1-1; perhaps TRBD1 as D (6 bases). This CDR3 contains 15 residues. V lost 3 bases, J lost 1 base, and 12 bases lay in between. Per the germline V gene, CDR1 is SGHAT and CDR2 is FQNNGV. For the CDR3, the DNA is TGTGCCAGCAGCTTCAGGGGTACTGCGAACACTGAAGCTTTCTTT. This codes for CASSFRGTANTEAFF.

This clone has a handful of counts. V and J are TRBV12-3 or TRBV12-4 and TRBJ1-5; 9 bases line up with TRBD1. The CDR3 runs 13 residues. The V segment lost 8 bases and the J segment 4 bases; nucleotides outside the gene matches: 3. CDR3 coding DNA: TGTGCCAGCCGGGACAGGGAAAATCAGCCCCAGCATTTT. Its protein is CASRDRENQPQHF.

This rearrangement joins TRBV7-3 to TRBJ1-6; tentatively, D is TRBD1 (6 bases). Germline CDR1 and CDR2: SGHTA and FQGTGA. The CDR3 is 15 amino acids. V was cut by 0 bases and J by 3 bases, with 6 bases left in between. The CDR3, as DNA: TGTGCCAGCAGCTTAACAGGGGGCTATAATTCACCCCTCCACTTT. Amino acid sequence: CASSLTGGYNSPLHF.